These T cell receptor beta chains were read from a single sample in a study of regulatory T cells in long-lasting Graves disease. TCRdb reprocessed the multiplex PCR reads via MiXCR and lists one record per CDR3 protein. Of roughly 500,000 distinct CDR3 sequences in the sample, less than 15% were seen once. This same sample was also part of a study on T cells in Graves' hyperthyroidism and ophthalmopathy.

The material was peripheral blood mononuclear cells (PBMCs), obtained at new diagnosis, from a patient treated with antithyroid drugs. The receptors here all came from a man between 25 and 39 years old with Graves disease. CDR3s include the opening cysteine and the closing phenylalanine or tryptophan. D genes are given only for firm matches. Some rows mark clone size as missing; the rest say once, few, many or name a class of expanded clone.

d_gene	v_gene	abundance	j_gene	CDR3nt	CDR3aa
TRBD1	TRBV25-1	many	TRBJ1-1	TGTGCCAGCAGACCCATTTGGACAGGCCAGGTCACTGAAGCTTTCTTT	CASRPIWTGQVTEAFF
NA	TRBV4-1	NA	TRBJ2-7	TGCGCCAGCAGCCAAGATGTCAGGGGGCCTAGCGGGATCGGCTACGAGCAGTACTTC	CASSQDVRGPSGIGYEQYF
NA	TRBV10-3	few	TRBJ1-3	TGTGCCATCAGTGAGTCTCGCAGCACTGGAAACACCATATATTTT	CAISESRSTGNTIYF
NA	TRBV9	few	TRBJ2-7	TGTGCCAGCAGCGTAGAGGGGGGCAGGATCTACGAGCAGTACTTC	CASSVEGGRIYEQYF
NA	TRBV29-1	NA	TRBJ2-1	TGCAGCGCCAAGAGCGCTGGTCTATTCAATGAGCAGTTCTTC	CSAKSAGLFNEQFF
NA	TRBV11-3	many	TRBJ2-1	TGTGCCAGCAGCCCACCGGGTCCCAGCTCCTACAATGAGCAGTTCTTC	CASSPPGPSSYNEQFF
NA	TRBV5-1	NA	TRBJ1-1	TGCGCCAGCAGCTTGCAGGGAGGTGAAGCTCTCTTT	CASSLQGGEALF
NA	TRBV12-3/TRBV12-4	many	TRBJ2-3	TGTGCCAGCAGAGGGCCACAAGTGGGAGATACGCAGTATTTT	CASRGPQVGDTQYF
TRBD1	TRBV20-1	few	TRBJ1-2	TGCAGTGCTACCCGGGGACAGGGGGCTGACTATGGCTACACCTTC	CSATRGQGADYGYTF
NA	TRBV27	many	TRBJ1-1	TGTGCCAGCAGTCCGCACAGGGAAGGGGGAGGCACTGAAGCTTTCTTT	CASSPHREGGGTEAFF
NA	TRBV12-3/TRBV12-4	many	TRBJ2-2	TGTGCCAGCAGTTTATGGCAGGGAAGGAACACCGGGGAGCTGTTTTTT	CASSLWQGRNTGELFF
TRBD1	TRBV2	many	TRBJ1-1	TGTGCCAGCAGTACAAGGGGACAGAAGAACACTGAAGCTTTCTTT	CASSTRGQKNTEAFF
NA	TRBV2	many	TRBJ2-7	TGTGCCACGAACGGAGGGGCCCTGGGCGAGCAGTACTTC	CATNGGALGEQYF
NA	TRBV7-2	few	TRBJ2-3	TGTGCCAGCAACTCCGGCGGGAGCACAGATACGCAGTATTTT	CASNSGGSTDTQYF
NA	TRBV20-1	few	TRBJ2-7	TGCAGTGCTAGAACCCGGGACGGAGGGTACTACGAGCAGTACTTC	CSARTRDGGYYEQYF
NA	TRBV2	few	TRBJ2-2	TGTGCCAGCAGGCGAACGGGCCCAAACACCGGGGAGCTGTTTTTT	CASRRTGPNTGELFF
NA	TRBV12-3/TRBV12-4	once	TRBJ1-2	TGTGCCAGCAGTCGAGGGGAGGCGCGCTATGGCTACACCTTC	CASSRGEARYGYTF
NA	TRBV5-4	many	TRBJ2-3	TGTGCCAGCACTCTCGCGGGGCGGGCAACAGATACGCAGTATTTT	CASTLAGRATDTQYF
TRBD2	TRBV12-3/TRBV12-4	NA	TRBJ2-1	TGTGCCAGCAGTCAGACTAGCGGAGTCTCCTACAATGAGCAGTTCTTC	CASSQTSGVSYNEQFF
NA	TRBV28	many	TRBJ2-5	TGTGCCAGCAAAATTGGGGAGACCCAGTACTTC	CASKIGETQYF
TRBD2	TRBV20-1	many	TRBJ2-3	TGCAGTGCTAGAGTACTAGCGGGAGATACGCAGTATTTT	CSARVLAGDTQYF
NA	TRBV11-2	many	TRBJ2-2	TGTGCCAGCAGCTTCGAAGGAGGGGAGCTGTTTTTT	CASSFEGGELFF
NA	TRBV20-1	NA	TRBJ2-7	TGCAGTGCCGTTTCAGGGGCCGACGAGCAGTACTTC	CSAVSGADEQYF
TRBD2	TRBV20-1	NA	TRBJ2-1	TGCAGTGCCCATACACGGGGGGTCACCTACAATGAGCAGTTCTTC	CSAHTRGVTYNEQFF
NA	TRBV10-1	few	TRBJ2-2	TGCGCCACCCGGATGAACACCGGGGAGCTGTTTTTT	CATRMNTGELFF
NA	TRBV18	NA	TRBJ2-2	TGTGCCAGCTCACAGTCAGTGAACACCGGGGAGCTGTTTTTT	CASSQSVNTGELFF
NA	TRBV6-1	few	TRBJ2-1	TGTGCCGGTAGCGGGACAGTTGACAATGAGCAGTTCTTC	CAGSGTVDNEQFF
TRBD2	TRBV10-2	many	TRBJ2-7	TGCGCCAGCAGTCCAGAACCGGGACTAGGGGGCGAGCAGTACTTC	CASSPEPGLGGEQYF
TRBD2	TRBV2	many	TRBJ2-1	TGTGCCAGCAGTGTGGCGGGAGGGAAGTACAATGAGCAGTTCTTC	CASSVAGGKYNEQFF
NA	TRBV6-5	many	TRBJ1-2	TGTGCCAGCAGTTACTCGAGACAGGAGATACGTGGCTACACCTTC	CASSYSRQEIRGYTF
NA	TRBV6-5	many	TRBJ1-6	TGTGCCAGCAGTTACGACGGCAGGGGATTTTCACCCCTCCACTTT	CASSYDGRGFSPLHF
NA	TRBV12-3/TRBV12-4	many	TRBJ2-1	TGTGCCAGCAGTTCAACTACGTGGGCACCCAATGAGCAGTTCTTC	CASSSTTWAPNEQFF
NA	TRBV7-2	many	TRBJ2-1	TGTGCCAGCAGCGGCCTAGGTGAGCAGTTCTTC	CASSGLGEQFF
TRBD1	TRBV3-1	NA	TRBJ1-2	TGTGCCAGCAGCCGGGACAGGCGCCTCACTAACTATGGCTACACCTTC	CASSRDRRLTNYGYTF
NA	TRBV27	NA	TRBJ2-4	TGTGCCAGCAGTTTCCAAGGACAGAGAAACATTCAGTACTTC	CASSFQGQRNIQYF
NA	TRBV5-1	many	TRBJ2-1	TGCGCCAGCAGCCCGGGACCCGTCTCTCGCGAGCAGTTCTTC	CASSPGPVSREQFF
NA	TRBV27	many	TRBJ2-5	TGTGCCAGCAGTCCCGGACACCTCCAAGAGACCCAGTACTTC	CASSPGHLQETQYF
NA	TRBV2	many	TRBJ2-3	TGTGCCAGCAGTGAAGACGGGGACACAGATACGCAGTATTTT	CASSEDGDTDTQYF
TRBD1	TRBV6-1	many	TRBJ1-3	TGTGCCAGCAGTGAATCGACAGGGACTGGAAACACCATATATTTT	CASSESTGTGNTIYF
TRBD1	TRBV4-1	NA	TRBJ2-7	TGCGCCAGCAGCCACCCCGGACAGGGTGGTCGGATTTACGAGCAGTACTTC	CASSHPGQGGRIYEQYF
TRBD1	TRBV28	many	TRBJ1-4	TGTGCCAGCAGTTCCCTTGGACAGGAGTTCCCTAATGAAAAACTGTTTTTT	CASSSLGQEFPNEKLFF
NA	TRBV24-1	NA	TRBJ1-1	TGTGCCACCAGTGATTTGGTGGGGGGAGCTTTCTTT	CATSDLVGGAFF
TRBD1	TRBV6-1	NA	TRBJ2-7	TGTGCCAGCAAGAGGCCAAGTTTTTTGGGACAGGGGATCTACGAGCAGTACTTC	CASKRPSFLGQGIYEQYF
TRBD2	TRBV7-3	few	TRBJ2-3	TGTGCCAGCAGCTTAACCGCCGTTGGCGGGGGGGGCACAGATACGCAGTATTTT	CASSLTAVGGGGTDTQYF
NA	TRBV19	many	TRBJ1-2	TGTGCCAGCCGGCACACAGGGAGCGGGGGCTATGGCTACACCTTC	CASRHTGSGGYGYTF
TRBD1	TRBV10-1	NA	TRBJ2-7	TGCGCCAGCAGTGGCGACAGGGCATCCTACGAGCAGTACTTC	CASSGDRASYEQYF